A single sample is the source of the 20 T cell receptor beta chains below, sequenced in a study of blood T cells in healthy people across ages (dated by TCRdb to between 2014 and 2017). Preparation of the library involved 5' RACE. This sample was sequenced with an Illumina HiSeq 2500. The second PCR ran for about 6 to 11 cycles and used a J-beta primer mix along with a sample-barcoded 5' primer. TCRdb reworked the public reads: Q25 trimming with fastp, MiXCR clone assembly, productive beta chains retained. Each record represents a unique CDR3 protein, reported with the most common genes and DNA among its rows. This sample lists 850,000 to 1,000,000 distinct CDR3 sequences; roughly 50% were detected once. About 20% of the sample is in the top ten clones. Material for sequencing was blood. These TCRs come from a woman in her sixties or seventies in good health.

In its sample, this clonotype was seen a few times. CDR3 sequence: CASSQVIRGPRNSPLHF. DNA of the CDR3: TGTGCCAGCAGCCAAGTCATCAGGGGCCCGCGGAATTCACCCCTCCACTTT. V usage is TRBV4-2 and J usage is TRBJ1-6; TRBD1 is a possible D gene (6 bases). The CDR3 consists of 17 residues. Trimming cost V 1 base and J 7 bases, with 17 bases left between them. CDR1 is LGHNA and CDR2 is YNFKEQ in the germline V gene.

The CDR3 DNA reads as TGTGCCAGCAGCCAAGTCCTCCGGGGGGCCAACGTCCTGACTTTC. This encodes CASSQVLRGANVLTF. The chain recombines TRBV3-1 with TRBJ2-6; D not certain. This CDR3 spans 15 amino acids. Per germline, CDR1 LGHDT and CDR2 YNNKEL (reference sequence). Deletions cut 1 base from V and 4 bases from J, with 8 bases between.

The rearrangement joins TRBV4-1 to TRBJ1-5, with D perhaps TRBD1 (5 bases). The CDR3 has 18 residues. CDR1 and CDR2 (germline): MGHRA, YSYEKL. The V end was cut by 3 bases, the J end by 0 bases, with 18 bases between. The CDR3 here is CASSQEGPLMSSNQPQHF. The CDR3 DNA is TGCGCCAGCAGCCAGGAGGGACCTCTAATGTCTAGCAATCAGCCCCAGCATTTT.

In DNA form, the CDR3 reads TGTGCCAGCACCCGAGGAGGGCAGGGAGGAGATACGCAGTATTTT. It translates to CASTRGGQGGDTQYF. This sequence joins TRBV13 and TRBJ2-3; maybe TRBD2 (6 bases). The V end was cut by 7 bases, the J end by 5 bases, with 19 bases between. The CDR3 contains 15 residues. Germline values: CDR1 PRHDT, CDR2 FYEKMQ (reference sequence).

This chain links TRBV27 with TRBJ2-7; D is unresolved. The CDR3 sequence is 14 residues long. Trimming left V 8 bases short and J 0 bases short, with 14 bases between. Germline-derived CDR1 and CDR2 are MNHEY and SMNVEV (reference sequence). This CDR3 reads CASSHFASSYEQYF. The DNA of the CDR3 is TGTGCCAGCTCCCACTTCGCGAGCTCCTACGAGCAGTACTTC.

This clonotype turned up a few times. The chain recombines TRBV4-1 with TRBJ2-7, with D maybe TRBD1 (7 bases). V dropped 5 bases and J dropped 1 base, with 15 bases sitting between them. This CDR3 is built from 15 residues. CDR1 and CDR2 (germline): MGHRA, YSYEKL. CDR3 sequence reads: CASSIQGGSSYEQYF. CDR3 sequence (DNA): TGCGCCAGCAGCATTCAGGGGGGCTCGTCCTACGAGCAGTACTTC.

This rearrangement joins TRBV6-2 or TRBV6-3 to TRBJ2-3; D ambiguous. From germline, CDR1 is MNHEY and CDR2 SVGEGT. V was shortened by 6 bases and J by 2 bases, with 18 bases between the two germline ends. The CDR3 is 16 amino acids. The CDR3 sequence is CASSYSSQAHTDTQYF. Written as DNA, the CDR3 is TGTGCCAGCAGCTATAGTTCTCAGGCTCACACAGATACGCAGTATTTT.

This clonotype was recorded once. The chain joins TRBV6-1 to TRBJ2-1, with D possibly TRBD2 on 6 matching bases. The CDR3 runs 16 residues. The germline CDR1 and CDR2 sequences are MNHNS and SASEGT. The ends were cut back, 6 bases at V and 7 bases at J, with 22 bases in the middle. CDR3 region: CASSALIGGRGNEQFF. The CDR3 DNA is TGTGCCAGCAGCGCCCTAATCGGTGGTCGGGGGAATGAGCAGTTCTTC.

CDR3 DNA sequence: TGTGCCAGCAGAAACCCTCCGGGTAGCCCGGACAATGAGCAGTTCTTC. Encoded protein: CASRNPPGSPDNEQFF. The J gene is TRBJ2-1, the V gene TRBV27, with D uncertain. Germline V gives CDR1 MNHEY, CDR2 SMNVEV (reference sequence). This CDR3 comprises 16 residues. The V and J ends lost 6 bases and 5 bases respectively, with 20 bases between them.

This clonotype has only a few counts. The chain couples TRBV11-2 to TRBJ2-7, with 9 bases identical to TRBD2. This CDR3 is 14 amino acids long. V dropped 2 bases and J dropped 3; count of bases not matched to a gene: 2. Germline V gene sequence: CDR1 SGHAT, CDR2 FQNNGV. CDR3 coding DNA: TGTGCCAGCAGCTTATTGCGGGAGGGCTACGAGCAGTACTTC. Protein product: CASSLLREGYEQYF.

This clonotype turned up a few times. The rearrangement links TRBV29-1 to TRBJ2-1; TRBD2 agrees at 13 bases. The CDR3 is 17 amino acids. Unmatched junction bases numbered 13, after V lost 3 bases and J lost 8 bases. CDR1 SQVTM and CDR2 ANQGSEA come from the germline V gene. In nucleotides, the CDR3 is TGCAGCGTTGACCCCGGGACTAGCGGGACCGGAAGCGATGAGCAGTTCTTC. It yields the protein CSVDPGTSGTGSDEQFF.

This clonotype occurred many times. The V call is TRBV7-3, the J call TRBJ2-7; TRBD2 might be the D (6 bases). Germline V gives CDR1 SGHTA, CDR2 FQGTGA. V lost 7 bases and J lost 3, with 13 bases in between. CDR3 length: 13 residues. CDR3 nucleotides: TGTGCCAGCACCCCGGGAGCAGACTACGAGCAGTACTTC. Translation gives CASTPGADYEQYF.

The chain links TRBV7-3 to TRBJ2-5; the match to TRBD2 covers 8 bases. CDR3 length equals 14 residues. CDR1 is SGHTA, CDR2 FQGTGA, per germline. The V gene end was trimmed by 2 bases and the J gene end by 4 bases; junction bases not matched to a gene: 3. In DNA form, the CDR3 reads TGTGCCAGCAGCTTAGGGACTAGTCCAGAGACCCAGTACTTC. The encoded protein is CASSLGTSPETQYF.

V and J are TRBV12-3 or TRBV12-4 and TRBJ2-7; tentatively, D is TRBD1 (6 bases). V was shortened by 2 bases and J by 4 bases, with 15 bases between the two germline ends. The CDR3 sequence is 15 residues long. CDR3 sequence: CASSLLTPGQYEQYF. The CDR3 region has the DNA TGTGCCAGCAGTTTACTTACCCCAGGACAGTACGAGCAGTACTTC.

V gene TRBV20-1 combines with J gene TRBJ2-5; maybe TRBD2 (6 bases). Germline V gene data show CDR1 as DFQATT and CDR2 as SNEGSKA (reference sequence). The CDR3 length is 13 residues. V lost 1 base to trimming and J lost 5 bases, with 11 bases between them. CDR3 coding DNA: TGCAGTGCTAGAGCCTTAGCGGTGGAGACCCAGTACTTC. Protein product: CSARALAVETQYF.

CDR3: CASSLRIVSGANVLTF. For the CDR3, the DNA is TGTGCCAGCAGTTTAAGGATTGTCTCTGGGGCCAACGTCCTGACTTTC. The chain couples TRBV27 to TRBJ2-6; D ambiguous. The CDR3 length is 16 residues. The germline V and J ends were trimmed by 2 bases and 0 bases, with 8 bases remaining between them. Germline V gene data show CDR1 as MNHEY and CDR2 as SMNVEV (reference sequence).

The gene calls are TRBV5-1 and TRBJ2-7; D is ambiguous. V shed 3 bases and J shed 2 bases, with 12 bases lying between them. The germline CDR1 and CDR2 sequences are SGHRS and YFSETQ. The CDR3 contains 14 residues. CDR3 amino acids: CASSSTVVPYEQYF. The DNA for the CDR3 is TGCGCCAGCAGCTCGACCGTAGTTCCCTACGAGCAGTACTTC.

The V and J genes are TRBV10-1 and TRBJ2-5; D is possibly TRBD2 (6 bases). The germline V and J ends were trimmed by 7 bases and 5 bases, with 20 bases remaining between them. The CDR3 totals 15 residues. The germline CDR1 and CDR2 sequences are WNHNN and SYGVQD (reference sequence). The CDR3 region is CASIHPRELVETQYF. The CDR3 DNA sequence: TGCGCCAGCATCCATCCCCGGGAGTTGGTGGAGACCCAGTACTTC.

The CDR3 nucleotides read TGTGCCAGCAGTTGGGCCGGGATAGCGGGAGGGGGGAATGAGCAGTTCTTC. Translated, it gives CASSWAGIAGGGNEQFF. The chain employs TRBV27 and TRBJ2-1; 11 nucleotides match TRBD2. Germline V gives CDR1 MNHEY, CDR2 SMNVEV (reference sequence). This CDR3 has 17 residues. Trimming removed 4 bases from V and 7 bases from J; junction bases left unmatched: 12.

This clonotype was detected only a few times. The rearrangement uses TRBV27 and TRBJ1-5; no definite D call. There are 15 residues in the CDR3. Trimming removed 6 bases from V and 5 bases from J, with 17 bases in between. Per the germline V gene, CDR1 is MNHEY and CDR2 is SMNVEV (reference sequence). CDR3 region: CASRPVGSADQPQHF. Here the CDR3 DNA reads TGTGCCAGCAGACCAGTGGGGTCGGCGGATCAGCCCCAGCATTTT.